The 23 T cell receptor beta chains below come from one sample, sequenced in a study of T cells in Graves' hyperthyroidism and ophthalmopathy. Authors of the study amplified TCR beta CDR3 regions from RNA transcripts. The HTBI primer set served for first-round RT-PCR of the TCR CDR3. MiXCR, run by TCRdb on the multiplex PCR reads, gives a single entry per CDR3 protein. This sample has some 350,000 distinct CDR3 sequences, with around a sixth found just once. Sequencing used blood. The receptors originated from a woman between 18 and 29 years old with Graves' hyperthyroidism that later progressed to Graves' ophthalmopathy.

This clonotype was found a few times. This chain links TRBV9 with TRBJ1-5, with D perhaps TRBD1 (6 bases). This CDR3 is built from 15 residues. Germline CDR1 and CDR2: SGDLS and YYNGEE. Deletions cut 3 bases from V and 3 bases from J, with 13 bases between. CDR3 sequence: CASSARGSINQPQHF. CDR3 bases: TGTGCCAGCAGCGCGAGGGGGAGTATCAATCAGCCCCAGCATTTT.

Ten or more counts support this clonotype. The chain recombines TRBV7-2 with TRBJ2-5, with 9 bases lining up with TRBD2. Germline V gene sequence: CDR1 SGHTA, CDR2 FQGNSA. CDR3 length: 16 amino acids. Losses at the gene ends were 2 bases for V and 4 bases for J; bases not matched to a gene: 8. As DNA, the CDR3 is TGTGCCAGCAGCTTAAAGGGCGGGGGGGGAGGAGAGACCCAGTACTTC. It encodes CASSLKGGGGGETQYF.

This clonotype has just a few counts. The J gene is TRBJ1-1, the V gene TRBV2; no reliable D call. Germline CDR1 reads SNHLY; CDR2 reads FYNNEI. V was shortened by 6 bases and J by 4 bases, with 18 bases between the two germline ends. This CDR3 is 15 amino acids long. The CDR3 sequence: CASRPSIKGSTEAFF. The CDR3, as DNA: TGTGCCAGCAGGCCCAGCATAAAAGGGAGCACTGAAGCTTTCTTT.

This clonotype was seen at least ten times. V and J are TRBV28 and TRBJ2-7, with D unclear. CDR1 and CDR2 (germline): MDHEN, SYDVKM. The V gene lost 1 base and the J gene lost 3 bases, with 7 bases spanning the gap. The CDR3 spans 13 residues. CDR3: CASSLSSRYEQYF. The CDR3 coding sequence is TGTGCCAGCAGTTTATCCTCCCGCTACGAGCAGTACTTC.

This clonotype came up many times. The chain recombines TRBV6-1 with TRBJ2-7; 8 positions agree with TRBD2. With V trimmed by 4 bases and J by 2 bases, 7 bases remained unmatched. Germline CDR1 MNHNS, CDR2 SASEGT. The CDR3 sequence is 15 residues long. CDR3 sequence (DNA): TGTGCCAGCAGTGTAAAGCGGGAGACTACCTACGAGCAGTACTTC. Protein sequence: CASSVKRETTYEQYF.

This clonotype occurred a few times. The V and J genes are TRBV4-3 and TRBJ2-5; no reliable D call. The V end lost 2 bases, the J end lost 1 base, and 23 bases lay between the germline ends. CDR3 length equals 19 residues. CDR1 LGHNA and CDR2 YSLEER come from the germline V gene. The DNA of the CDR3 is TGCGCCAGCAGCCAATATTCTCCAACGGAAAGGGCATTCCAAGAGACCCAGTACTTC. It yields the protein CASSQYSPTERAFQETQYF.

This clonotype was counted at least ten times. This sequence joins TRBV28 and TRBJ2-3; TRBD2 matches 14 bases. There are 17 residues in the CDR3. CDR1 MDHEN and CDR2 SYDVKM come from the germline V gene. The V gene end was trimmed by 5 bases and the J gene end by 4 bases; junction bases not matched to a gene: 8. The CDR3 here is CASSPRTSGRLPDTQYF. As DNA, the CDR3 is TGTGCCAGCAGTCCCAGGACTAGCGGGAGGCTTCCAGATACGCAGTATTTT. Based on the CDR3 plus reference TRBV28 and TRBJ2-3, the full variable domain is DVKVTQSSRYLVKRTGEKVFLECVQDMDHENMFWYRQDPGLGLRLIYFSYDVKMKEKGDIPEGYSVSREKKERFSLILESASTNQTSMYLCASSPRTSGRLPDTQYFGPGTRLTVL.

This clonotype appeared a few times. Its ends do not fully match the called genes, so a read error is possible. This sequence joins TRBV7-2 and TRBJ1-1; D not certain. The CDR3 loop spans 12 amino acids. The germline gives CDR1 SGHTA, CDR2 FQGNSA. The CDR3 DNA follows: TGTGCCAGCAGCTTAGACAGATATGAAGCTTCCTTT. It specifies CASSLDRYEASF.

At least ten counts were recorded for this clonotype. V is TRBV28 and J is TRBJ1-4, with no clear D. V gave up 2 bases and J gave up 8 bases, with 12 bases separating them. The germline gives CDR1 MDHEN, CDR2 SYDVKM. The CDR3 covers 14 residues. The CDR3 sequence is CASSLNPGGEKLFF. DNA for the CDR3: TGTGCCAGCAGTTTAAATCCAGGTGGGGAAAAACTGTTTTTT.

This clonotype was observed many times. CDR3 sequence: CASRSSQGTSGSDEQFF. The DNA for the CDR3 is TGTGCCAGCAGATCGAGCCAGGGGACTAGCGGGAGCGATGAGCAGTTCTTC. The rearrangement links TRBV7-9 to TRBJ2-1; TRBD2 agrees at 14 bases. Germline V gene sequence: CDR1 SEHNR, CDR2 FQNEAQ (reference sequence). The J segment lost 8 bases and the V segment lost 6 bases, leaving 12 bases of the junction unmatched. This CDR3 is built from 17 residues.

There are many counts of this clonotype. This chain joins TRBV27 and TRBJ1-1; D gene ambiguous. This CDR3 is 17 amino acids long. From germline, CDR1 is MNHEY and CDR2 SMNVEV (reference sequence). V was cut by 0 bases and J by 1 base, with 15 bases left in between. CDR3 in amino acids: CASSLSKSGPSNTEAFF. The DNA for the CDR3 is TGTGCCAGCAGTTTATCGAAGTCGGGCCCATCGAACACTGAAGCTTTCTTT.

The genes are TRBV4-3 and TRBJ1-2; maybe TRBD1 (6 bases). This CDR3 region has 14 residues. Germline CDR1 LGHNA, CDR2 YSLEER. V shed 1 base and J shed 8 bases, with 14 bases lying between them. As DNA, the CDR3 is TGCGCCAGCAGCCAAGGCTCTCAGGGGAGAGGCTACACCTTC. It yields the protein CASSQGSQGRGYTF.

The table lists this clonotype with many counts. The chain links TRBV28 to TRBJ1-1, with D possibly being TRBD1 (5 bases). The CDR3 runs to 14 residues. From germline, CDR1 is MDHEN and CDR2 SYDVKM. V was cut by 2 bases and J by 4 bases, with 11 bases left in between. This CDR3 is CASSLVGDSTEAFF. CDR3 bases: TGTGCCAGCAGTTTAGTAGGGGATAGCACTGAAGCTTTCTTT.

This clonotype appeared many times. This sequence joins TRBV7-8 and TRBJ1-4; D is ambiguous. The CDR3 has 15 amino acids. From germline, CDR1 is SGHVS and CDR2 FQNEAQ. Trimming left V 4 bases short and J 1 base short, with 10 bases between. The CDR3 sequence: CASSSGRGTNEKLFF. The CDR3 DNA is TGTGCCAGCAGCTCTGGCCGAGGAACTAATGAAAAACTGTTTTTT.

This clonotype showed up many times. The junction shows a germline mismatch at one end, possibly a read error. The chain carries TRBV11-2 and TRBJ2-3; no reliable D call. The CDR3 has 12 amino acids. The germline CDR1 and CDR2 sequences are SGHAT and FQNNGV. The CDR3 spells CASSPSTNTQYF. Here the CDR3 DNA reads TGTGCCAGCAGCCCGTCCACAAATACGCAGTATTTT.

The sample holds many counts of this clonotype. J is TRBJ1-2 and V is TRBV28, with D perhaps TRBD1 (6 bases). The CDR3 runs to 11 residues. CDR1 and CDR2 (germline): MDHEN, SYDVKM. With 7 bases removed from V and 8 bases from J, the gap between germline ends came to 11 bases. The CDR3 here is CASNPGAGYTF. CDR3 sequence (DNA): TGTGCCAGCAATCCGGGGGCGGGCTACACCTTC.

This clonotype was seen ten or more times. CDR3 sequence (DNA): TGTGCCAGCAGCCACTCCGGGACAGGGCGAGACGAGCAGTACTTC. The encoded protein is CASSHSGTGRDEQYF. V and J are TRBV28 and TRBJ2-7; 9 bases map to TRBD1. The CDR3 totals 15 residues. With V trimmed by 6 bases and J by 5 bases, 11 bases remained unmatched. CDR1 is MDHEN, CDR2 SYDVKM, per germline.

CDR3 bases: TGTGCCAGCGTCGCCTACAATGAGCAGTTCTTC. It is translated as CASVAYNEQFF. This rearrangement joins TRBV12-3 or TRBV12-4 to TRBJ2-1, with D unclear. V was shortened by 8 bases and J by 2 bases, with 4 bases between the two germline ends. This CDR3 spans 11 amino acids.

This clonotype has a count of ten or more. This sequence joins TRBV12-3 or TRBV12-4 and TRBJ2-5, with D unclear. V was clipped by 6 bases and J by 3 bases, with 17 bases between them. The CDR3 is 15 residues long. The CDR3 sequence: CASSTPVRPKETQYF. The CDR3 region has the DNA TGTGCCAGCAGCACTCCTGTTCGCCCGAAAGAGACCCAGTACTTC.

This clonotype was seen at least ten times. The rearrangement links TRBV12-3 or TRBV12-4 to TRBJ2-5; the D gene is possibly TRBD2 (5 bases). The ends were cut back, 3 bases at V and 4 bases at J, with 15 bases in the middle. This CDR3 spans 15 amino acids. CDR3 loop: CASSLLAVLGETQYF. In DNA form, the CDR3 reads TGTGCCAGCAGTTTGTTAGCAGTACTAGGAGAGACCCAGTACTTC.

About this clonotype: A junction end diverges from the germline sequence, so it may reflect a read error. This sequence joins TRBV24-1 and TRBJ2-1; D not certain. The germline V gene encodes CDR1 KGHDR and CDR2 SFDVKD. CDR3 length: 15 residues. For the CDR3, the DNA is TGTGCCACCCCACCCTTACTGAGCTCCTACAATGAGCAGTCCTTC. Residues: CATPPLLSSYNEQSF.

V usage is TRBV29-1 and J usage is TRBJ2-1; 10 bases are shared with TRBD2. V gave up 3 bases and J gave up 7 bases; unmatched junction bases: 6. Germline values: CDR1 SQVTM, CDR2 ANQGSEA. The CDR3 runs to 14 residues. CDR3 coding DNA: TGCAGCGTTGACTCTAGCGGGAGAGCTAATGAGCAGTTCTTC. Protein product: CSVDSSGRANEQFF.

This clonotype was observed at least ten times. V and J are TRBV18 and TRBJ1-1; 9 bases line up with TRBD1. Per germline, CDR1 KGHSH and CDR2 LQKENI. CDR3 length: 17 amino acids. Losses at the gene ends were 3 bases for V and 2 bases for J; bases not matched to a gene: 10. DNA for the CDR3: TGTGCCAGCTCACCGAATTTCCCGGGACAGGGAAACACTGAAGCTTTCTTT. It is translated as CASSPNFPGQGNTEAFF.